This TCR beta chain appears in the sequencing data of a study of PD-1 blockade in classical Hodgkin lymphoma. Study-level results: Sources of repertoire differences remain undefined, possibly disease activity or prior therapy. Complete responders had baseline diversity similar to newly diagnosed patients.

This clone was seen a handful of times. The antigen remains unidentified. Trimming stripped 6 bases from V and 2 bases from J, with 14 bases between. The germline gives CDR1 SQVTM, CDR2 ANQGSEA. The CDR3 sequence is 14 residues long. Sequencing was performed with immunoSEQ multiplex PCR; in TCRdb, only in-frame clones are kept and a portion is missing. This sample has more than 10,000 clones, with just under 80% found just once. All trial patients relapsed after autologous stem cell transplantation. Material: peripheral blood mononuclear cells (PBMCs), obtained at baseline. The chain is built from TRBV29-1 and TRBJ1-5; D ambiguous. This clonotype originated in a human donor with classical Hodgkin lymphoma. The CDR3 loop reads CSVVYGAGNQPQHF. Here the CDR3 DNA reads TGCAGCGTCGTCTATGGAGCAGGCAATCAGCCCCAGCATTTT. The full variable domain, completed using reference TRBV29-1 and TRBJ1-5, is SAVISQKPSRDICQRGTSLTIQCQVDSQVTMMFWYRQQPGQSLTLIATANQGSEATYESGFVIDKFPISRPNLTFSTLTVSNMSPEDSSIYLCSVVYGAGNQPQHFGDGTRLSIL.